The clone carrying this TCR beta chain came up once. This table comes from immunoSEQ multiplex PCR, and its TCRdb copy is limited to in-frame clones, with some not included. The sample yields under 200,000 clones, 65% to 90% seen once. The source of the sample is a study of blood T cell repertoires in COVID-19. Study-level background: COVID-19 samples from acute and convalescent phases originated in the United States, Italy and Spain. T cells, B-cell-depleted T cells, or PBMCs supplied cDNA or gDNA.

Trimming cost V 5 bases and J 10 bases; bases outside gene matches: 3. Germline V gene data show CDR1 as SGHVS and CDR2 as FQNEAQ. The CDR3 extends over 12 amino acids. The chain is built from TRBV7-8 and TRBJ2-1; TRBD1 aligns across 9 bases. The sequenced sample was PBMCs or T cells enriched from blood (not recorded which). The sequence was obtained from a woman aged 55-75 years with acute COVID-19. The CDR3 protein is CASSQQGAEQFF. DNA for the CDR3: TGTGCCAGCAGCCAACAGGGGGCGGAGCAGTTCTTC.